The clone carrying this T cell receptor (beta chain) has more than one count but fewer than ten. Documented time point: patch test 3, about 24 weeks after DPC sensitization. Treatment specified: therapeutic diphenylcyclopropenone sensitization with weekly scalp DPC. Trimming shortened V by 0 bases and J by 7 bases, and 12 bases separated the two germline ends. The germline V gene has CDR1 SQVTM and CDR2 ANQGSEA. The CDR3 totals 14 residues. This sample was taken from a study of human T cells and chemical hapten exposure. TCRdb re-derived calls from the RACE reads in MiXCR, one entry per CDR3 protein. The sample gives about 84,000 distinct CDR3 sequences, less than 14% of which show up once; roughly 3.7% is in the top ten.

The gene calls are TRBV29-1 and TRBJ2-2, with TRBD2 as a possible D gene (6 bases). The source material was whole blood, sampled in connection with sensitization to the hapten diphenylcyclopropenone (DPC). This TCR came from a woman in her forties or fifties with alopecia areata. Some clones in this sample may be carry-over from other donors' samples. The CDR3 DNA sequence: TGCAGCGTTGAAGATCCCCGGGGAGGCGGGGAGCTGTTTTTT. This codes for CSVEDPRGGGELFF.